Below, 14 T cell receptor beta chains from the same sample are listed, as sequenced in a study of blood T cell repertoires in COVID-19. Clones were sequenced by immunoSEQ multiplex PCR, and TCRdb holds only the in-frame ones, with some missing. Of fewer than 150,000 clones listed, 84% are singletons. The sample taken for sequencing was peripheral blood. All receptors derive from a human donor in a cohort sampled during active COVID-19.

In DNA form, the CDR3 reads TGTGCCAGCAGTGAACAGGGTCCCTATGGCTACACCTTC. It encodes CASSEQGPYGYTF. The rearrangement links TRBV2 to TRBJ1-2, with D possibly being TRBD1 (5 bases). The germline V gene encodes CDR1 SNHLY and CDR2 FYNNEI. Trimming took off 2 bases at V and 4 bases at J, with 8 bases between the two ends. The CDR3 is 13 amino acids.

The chain is built from TRBV7-2 and TRBJ2-5; a weak D match, TRBD2 (7 bases). The germline V and J ends were trimmed by 1 base and 5 bases, with 14 bases remaining between them. In germline, CDR1 is SGHTA, CDR2 FQGNSA. This CDR3 region has 15 residues. CDR3 sequence: CASSLDRGRGETQYF. CDR3 DNA: TGTGCCAGCAGCTTAGACCGGGGGCGGGGGGAGACCCAGTACTTC.

The V gene is TRBV7-9, the J gene TRBJ1-2; D unclear. V lost 0 bases, J lost 5 bases, and 10 bases lay in between. This CDR3 has 14 amino acids. Germline V CDR1 and CDR2: SEHNR, FQNEAQ (reference sequence). CDR3 coding DNA: TGTGCCAGCAGCTTAGCCCAGTCCTGGTATGGCTACACCTTC. Translation gives CASSLAQSWYGYTF.

The table lists this clone with a count of one. The CDR3 region is CASSLAHPDTQYF. Written as DNA, the CDR3 is TGTGCCAGCAGCTTGGCTCACCCAGATACGCAGTATTTT. The rearrangement links TRBV7-6 to TRBJ2-3; D ambiguous. V was pared by 3 bases and J by 4 bases, with 8 bases between. From germline, CDR1 is SGHVS and CDR2 FNYEAQ. CDR3 size: 13 residues.

The chain couples TRBV9 to TRBJ2-3; 13 bases match TRBD2. The CDR3 is 18 residues long. Germline loops: CDR1 SGDLS, CDR2 YYNGEE. V lost 4 bases to trimming and J lost 2 bases; unmatched junction nucleotides: 10. CDR3 sequence: CASSPRLAGGPNTDTQYF. DNA of the CDR3: TGTGCCAGCAGCCCTCGACTAGCGGGGGGCCCGAACACAGATACGCAGTATTTT.

The CDR3 sequence is CASRVQGVLGSNTGELFF. As DNA, the CDR3 is TGCGCCAGCAGGGTACAGGGGGTCTTGGGCAGCAACACCGGGGAGCTGTTTTTT. The J gene is TRBJ2-2, the V gene TRBV10-2, with 8 bases fitting TRBD1. CDR3 length: 18 amino acids. The germline V gene encodes CDR1 WSHSY and CDR2 SAAADI. Trimming at V came to 6 bases and at J to 2 bases, leaving 14 bases not matched to a gene.

This clone is a singleton in its sample. This sequence joins TRBV30 and TRBJ2-5; a possible D gene is TRBD2 (7 bases). V was trimmed by 1 base and J by 5 bases, leaving 11 bases between them. The CDR3 contains 13 residues. Germline V CDR1 and CDR2: GTSNPN, SVGIG (reference sequence). Written as DNA, the CDR3 is TGTGCCTGGAGTGGGGGGGGCAGGGAGACCCAGTACTTC. Translation: CAWSGGGRETQYF.

The V call is TRBV18, the J call TRBJ1-3; D possibly corresponds to TRBD1 (5 bases). V was trimmed by 1 base and J by 4 bases, leaving 14 bases between them. Germline V gene data show CDR1 as KGHSH and CDR2 as LQKENI. This CDR3 contains 16 residues. The CDR3 protein is CASSPLQTGEGNTIYF. The CDR3 DNA is TGTGCCAGCTCACCACTCCAAACGGGGGAAGGAAACACCATATATTTT.

The rearrangement links TRBV7-2 to TRBJ2-2; 11 bases fit TRBD2. The CDR3 is made up of 16 amino acids. V lost 0 bases and J lost 6; bases outside the gene matches: 3. Germline V gene lookup returns CDR1 SGHTA and CDR2 FQGNSA. The CDR3 DNA follows: TGTGCCAGCAGCTTAGCTAGCGGGGGGGCCGCCGGGGAGCTGTTTTTT. This codes for CASSLASGGAAGELFF.

The gene calls are TRBV5-4 and TRBJ1-6, with a weak D call TRBD1 (5 bases). Trimming took off 0 bases at V and 10 bases at J, with 14 bases between the two ends. The CDR3 totals 15 residues. Germline CDR1 SGHNT, CDR2 YYREEE (reference sequence). The CDR3 DNA reads TGTGCCAGCAGCTTGGTGGGCAGGGAGGCGTCACCCCTCCACTTT. This translates into CASSLVGREASPLHF.

V usage is TRBV5-4 and J usage is TRBJ2-5; 16 bases are a match to TRBD2. Trimming removed 3 bases from V and 4 bases from J; junction bases left unmatched: 9. The CDR3 runs 18 residues. Germline V CDR1 and CDR2: SGHNT, YYREEE (reference sequence). The CDR3 DNA reads as TGTGCCAGCAGCTCCCCAGGGACTAGCGGGGGGGCCCCAGAGACCCAGTACTTC. Amino acid sequence: CASSSPGTSGGAPETQYF.

This chain links TRBV12-3 or TRBV12-4 with TRBJ2-7; possibly TRBD1 for D (7 bases). This CDR3 comprises 12 residues. Trimming left V 5 bases short and J 7 bases short, with 12 bases between. The DNA of the CDR3 is TGTGCCAGCAGTCAGACAGGGAGGGAGCAGTACTTC. The encoded protein is CASSQTGREQYF.

This clone has a handful of counts. The chain carries TRBV5-1 and TRBJ1-2, with D perhaps matching TRBD1 (6 bases). This CDR3 has 17 amino acids. The germline V gene has CDR1 SGHRS and CDR2 YFSETQ. V lost 4 bases and J lost 2, with 21 bases in between. The DNA of the CDR3 is TGCGCCAGCAGCCCCTTGCCGGGGATACAGGGAAACTATGGCTACACCTTC. Translation gives CASSPLPGIQGNYGYTF. Full variable domain (outside the CDR3, taken from reference TRBV5-1 and TRBJ1-2): KAGVTQTPRYLIKTRGQQVTLSCSPISGHRSVSWYQQTPGQGLQFLFEYFSETQRNKGNFPGRFSGRQFSNSRSEMNVSTLELGDSALYLCASSPLPGIQGNYGYTFGSGTRLTVV.

The rearrangement uses TRBV5-5 and TRBJ1-2; the D gene is possibly TRBD1 (6 bases). Germline V gene data show CDR1 as SGHKS and CDR2 as YYEKEE (reference sequence). The CDR3 sequence is 13 residues long. V lost 2 bases to trimming and J lost 7 bases, with 12 bases between them. The CDR3 nucleotides read TGTGCCAGCAGCTTTCCACAGGGAAGTGGCTACACCTTC. Amino acid sequence: CASSFPQGSGYTF.